Listed below are T cell receptor beta chains from one sample, sequenced in a study of blood T cell repertoires in COVID-19. The assay was immunoSEQ multiplex PCR, and TCRdb's table has in-frame clones only and misses some. The data contain around 190,000 clones, 70% to 80% of them singletons. Input material: peripheral blood. The receptors shown here come from a woman aged 35 to 49 with COVID-19, enrolled during active disease. The CDR3 runs from the conserved cysteine through the conserved F or W. A D gene is named only where the DNA matches it firmly. For some rows the clone size is stated as once, few or many, or as a class when expanded; others skip it.

D | J | size | V | DNA | CDR3
- | TRBJ2-5 | - | TRBV30 | TGTGCCTGGAGTGACACGCCTTCAGAGACCCAGTACTTC | CAWSDTPSETQYF
- | TRBJ2-1 | - | TRBV24-1 | TGTGCCACCAGTGATCCGAAGTCGAGGCCGGGGGAAGCCAACAATGAGCAGTTCTTC | CATSDPKSRPGEANNEQFF
- | TRBJ2-2 | - | TRBV10-2 | TGCGCCAGCAGTGAGTCGGGCGGGTACGAGTCTCTCGGGGAGCTGTTTTTT | CASSESGGYESLGELFF
- | TRBJ1-1 | - | TRBV11-2 | TGTGCCAGCAGCTTAGATCAGGGCGAAGCTTTCTTT | CASSLDQGEAFF
TRBD2 | TRBJ2-7 | once | TRBV30 | TGTGCCTGGAGAGGGAGCGGGAGTGCCTACGAGCAGTACTTC | CAWRGSGSAYEQYF
- | TRBJ2-1 | - | TRBV6-4 | TGTGCCAGCAGTGACGGGCAAATCTCCTACAATGAGCAGTTCTTC | CASSDGQISYNEQFF
TRBD1 | TRBJ2-7 | - | TRBV2 | TGTGCCAGCAATTACAGGGGGCAATCCTCCGAGCAGTACTTC | CASNYRGQSSEQYF
- | TRBJ1-3 | - | TRBV2 | TGTGCCAGCAGTGATGGGGGCCCGTTTGGAAACACCATATATTTT | CASSDGGPFGNTIYF
TRBD2 | TRBJ2-1 | - | TRBV7-9 | TGTGCCAGCAGCCCGACTAGCGGGCACAATGAGCAGTTCTTC | CASSPTSGHNEQFF
- | TRBJ2-1 | - | TRBV12-5 | TGTGCTAGTGGTTCTGGAGTTGAGCAGTTCTTC | CASGSGVEQFF
- | TRBJ1-2 | - | TRBV30 | TGTGCCTGGAGTTGGCAGGCCTATGGCTACACCTTC | CAWSWQAYGYTF
TRBD2 | TRBJ2-2 | - | TRBV5-1 | TGCGCCAGCAGCGGAGCGGGAGGGCCCTCCGGGGAGCTGTTTTTT | CASSGAGGPSGELFF
TRBD1 | TRBJ2-6 | few | TRBV27 | TGTGCCAGCAGTCGGACAGGGGGATTCTCCTCTGGGGCCAACGTCCTGACTTTC | CASSRTGGFSSGANVLTF
TRBD2 | TRBJ2-5 | few | TRBV5-4 | TGTGCCAGCAGGGAGGAGGTAGCGGGAGTCGGAGAGACCCAGTACTTC | CASREEVAGVGETQYF
TRBD1 | TRBJ1-5 | - | TRBV19 | TGTGCCAGTAGGATGGAACAGGGGGCGGGTGGTGGCAATCAGCCCCAGCATTTT | CASRMEQGAGGGNQPQHF
TRBD1 | TRBJ1-4 | - | TRBV5-4 | TGTGCCAGCAGCAAACAGGGGGCGCAGGAAAAACTGTTTTTT | CASSKQGAQEKLFF
- | TRBJ2-6 | few | TRBV7-2 | TGTGCCAGCAGCTTACAGGGAACTGGGGCCAACGTCCTGACTTTC | CASSLQGTGANVLTF
- | TRBJ1-1 | - | TRBV5-4 | TGTGCCAGCAGCCCACCGGGTTCAAAAATGAACACTGAAGCTTTCTTT | CASSPPGSKMNTEAFF
- | TRBJ2-7 | once | TRBV9 | TGTGCCAGCAGCGTAGCCGTGGGGAGGGAGCAGTACTTC | CASSVAVGREQYF
TRBD1 | TRBJ2-7 | few | TRBV18 | TGTGCCAGCTCACCAAATCGACAGGGGGCCTACGAGCAGTACTTC | CASSPNRQGAYEQYF
TRBD1 | TRBJ1-4 | few | TRBV7-9 | TGTGCCAGCAGCCAGCCGACAGGGAATAATGAAAAACTGTTTTTT | CASSQPTGNNEKLFF
TRBD1 | TRBJ1-1 | - | TRBV29-1 | TGCAGCGTTGAAGTCCGGGACAGGGTGAACACTGAAGCTTTCTTT | CSVEVRDRVNTEAFF
TRBD2 | TRBJ2-3 | - | TRBV4-1 | TGCGCCAGCAGCCAACAGGGACTAGCGAGTTTCACAGATACGCAGTATTTT | CASSQQGLASFTDTQYF
TRBD1 | TRBJ2-7 | - | TRBV13 | TGTGCCAGCACTGGGACCGGGACAGGGGGCTTCTACGAGCAGTACTTC | CASTGTGTGGFYEQYF
TRBD1 | TRBJ2-7 | - | TRBV29-1 | TGCAGCGTTCGTACAGGGGGCGAGCAGTACTTC | CSVRTGGEQYF
TRBD1 | TRBJ1-3 | - | TRBV4-1 | TGCGCCAGCAGCCAAGTTGACAGGGTCACTGGAAACACCATATATTTT | CASSQVDRVTGNTIYF
- | TRBJ1-3 | few | TRBV30 | TGTGCCTGGGACCCGAGCTCTGGAAACACCATATATTTT | CAWDPSSGNTIYF
TRBD1 | TRBJ1-1 | - | TRBV30 | TGTGCCTCTACGGGACAGAGGAACACTGAAGCTTTCTTT | CASTGQRNTEAFF
- | TRBJ2-3 | - | TRBV5-5 | TGTGCCAGCAGCTTCAAGCCTAACACAGATACGCAGTATTTT | CASSFKPNTDTQYF
TRBD2 | TRBJ2-3 | - | TRBV7-9 | TGTGCCAGCAGCTTAGGAGCGGGATCAGATACGCAGTATTTT | CASSLGAGSDTQYF
- | TRBJ2-1 | - | TRBV19 | TGTGCCAGTACCCCGGGACAAATCTACAATGAGCAGTTCTTC | CASTPGQIYNEQFF
TRBD1 | TRBJ2-2 | - | TRBV3-1/TRBV3-2 | TGTGCCAGCAGCCCAGGACAGGGATGGGCCGGGGAGCTGTTTTTT | CASSPGQGWAGELFF
TRBD2 | TRBJ2-3 | once | TRBV18 | TGTGCCAGCTCATCAATGGTAGGGACTAGCGGCACAGATACGCAGTATTTT | CASSSMVGTSGTDTQYF
- | TRBJ1-2 | - | TRBV30 | TGTGCCTGGCGACCGGGACTCGGACGTGGGAACTATGGCTACACCTTC | CAWRPGLGRGNYGYTF
TRBD2 | TRBJ2-3 | - | TRBV24-1 | TGTGCCACCAGTGACCCGGGGGGGCCGGGCACAGATACGCAGTATTTT | CATSDPGGPGTDTQYF
TRBD1 | TRBJ2-1 | - | TRBV7-2 | TGTGCCAGCAGCCTACAGGCTTCAGGGGGCAATGAGCAGTTCTTC | CASSLQASGGNEQFF
TRBD1 | TRBJ1-2 | - | TRBV10-3 | TGTGCCATCAGTGCCGGGACAGGGGGCCACCTTAATAACTATGGCTACACCTTC | CAISAGTGGHLNNYGYTF
TRBD1 | TRBJ1-6 | - | TRBV10-3 | TGTGCCACCCGGGGGACAGCCGATAATTCACCCCTCCACTTT | CATRGTADNSPLHF
TRBD2 | TRBJ2-1 | few | TRBV18 | TGTGCCAGCTCACCTTCCGGACTAGCCTACAATGAGCAGTTCTTC | CASSPSGLAYNEQFF
TRBD1 | TRBJ2-1 | - | TRBV4-3 | TGCGCCCGGGACAGGGGGAATGAGCAGTTCTTC | CARDRGNEQFF
TRBD2 | TRBJ2-7 | - | TRBV6-5 | TGTGCCAGCAGAACTAGCGGGAGGAGCTCCTACGAGCAGTACTTC | CASRTSGRSSYEQYF
TRBD2 | TRBJ2-7 | once | TRBV18 | TGTGCCAGCTCACCACAGGGGCGGACTAGCGGGGTCCCGCACTTC | CASSPQGRTSGVPHF
TRBD2 | TRBJ2-6 | - | TRBV7-8 | TGTGCCAGCAGCCTAAGGGACTACGGGGCCAACGTCCTGACTTTC | CASSLRDYGANVLTF
TRBD2 | TRBJ2-7 | many | TRBV7-2 | TGTGCCAGCAGCCCCGGACTAGCTTCCTACGAGCAGTACTTC | CASSPGLASYEQYF
TRBD1 | TRBJ2-2 | - | TRBV5-1 | TGCGCCAGCAGCCCCGACAGGGGGCTCCCCACCGGGGAGCTGTTTTTT | CASSPDRGLPTGELFF